This T cell receptor beta chain derives from a study of CD8 T cells in Susac syndrome. The authors reverse transcribed roughly 0.5 to 1 ug RNA with random hexamers. Each CDR3 protein is one row after TCRdb ran MiXCR on the immunoSEQ multiplex PCR reads. The sample gives approximately 190,000 distinct CDR3 sequences, 91% of which show up once; approximately 0.09% is in the top ten. The germline gives CDR1 LGHDT, CDR2 YNNKEL (reference sequence). The CDR3 has 13 residues. V lost 5 bases and J lost 8, with 12 bases in between. TCR beta sequences were obtained from blood CD8+ and CD4+ T cells. This clonotype was found once.

Sequenced: CD4+ T cells from PBMCs. This sequence was found in a human donor with Susac syndrome. The chain is built from TRBV3-1 and TRBJ2-2; D gene uncertain. CDR3 protein: CASSFPSDGELFF. The CDR3 DNA is TGTGCCAGCAGCTTCCCTAGTGATGGGGAGCTGTTTTTT.